This TCR beta chain was obtained from a study of blood T cell repertoires in COVID-19. Study in general: Both acute and convalescent COVID-19 samples were obtained from the United States, Italy and Spain. PBMCs, B-cell-depleted T cells, or T cells provided the cDNA or gDNA that made up the material.

Authors' data handling: Estimates of nucleated cell counts were drawn from the amplification of reference gene primers. TCRdb's copy holds only in-frame clones and misses some; the assay was immunoSEQ multiplex PCR. The V and J calls and the clone size are those of that table, but D and trimming were determined from the DNA. In the table there are 220,000 or so clones, more than 75% of which are singletons. This clone was seen a handful of times. V lost 3 bases, J lost 7 bases, and 14 bases stayed unmatched. Germline CDR1 is MGHDK and CDR2 is SYGVNS. This CDR3 spans 16 amino acids. Sequences were obtained from peripheral blood. The sequence came from a man aged 50 to 59 who had recovered from COVID-19. The V gene is TRBV25-1, the J gene TRBJ2-7; 8 bases map to TRBD2. CDR3: CASSDWAGGSLREQYF. CDR3 DNA sequence: TGTGCCAGCAGTGACTGGGCGGGAGGTAGTTTGCGGGAGCAGTACTTC.